Presented here are 2 T cell receptor beta chains from one specimen sequenced in a study of T cell responses to AZD1222 COVID-19 vaccine. Sequencing was performed with immunoSEQ multiplex PCR; in TCRdb, only in-frame clones are kept and a portion is missing. The sample has under 150,000 clones; about 90% are singletons. The sequencing here drew on peripheral blood, taken on day 0 of AZD1222 vaccination. These receptors all come from an adult in good health.

The chain employs TRBV23-1 and TRBJ2-7, with D possibly being TRBD2 (6 bases). TRBV23-1 is marked as an open reading frame, function uncertain. Trimming left V 8 bases short and J 2 bases short, with 25 bases between. The CDR3 extends over 17 amino acids. In DNA form, the CDR3 reads TGCGCCAGCGGGTCCCCGCTGTGGTTAGGGAGGCCCTACGAGCAGTACTTC. It codes for CASGSPLWLGRPYEQYF.

The chain joins TRBV28 to TRBJ2-7; the match to TRBD2 covers 7 bases. CDR1 is MDHEN, CDR2 SYDVKM, per germline. Trimming cost V 5 bases and J 2 bases; bases outside gene matches: 9. The CDR3 sequence is 15 residues long. The CDR3 coding sequence is TGTGCCAGCAGTCCCCGGGGAGGGGCCCCCTACGAGCAGTACTTC. It yields the protein CASSPRGGAPYEQYF.